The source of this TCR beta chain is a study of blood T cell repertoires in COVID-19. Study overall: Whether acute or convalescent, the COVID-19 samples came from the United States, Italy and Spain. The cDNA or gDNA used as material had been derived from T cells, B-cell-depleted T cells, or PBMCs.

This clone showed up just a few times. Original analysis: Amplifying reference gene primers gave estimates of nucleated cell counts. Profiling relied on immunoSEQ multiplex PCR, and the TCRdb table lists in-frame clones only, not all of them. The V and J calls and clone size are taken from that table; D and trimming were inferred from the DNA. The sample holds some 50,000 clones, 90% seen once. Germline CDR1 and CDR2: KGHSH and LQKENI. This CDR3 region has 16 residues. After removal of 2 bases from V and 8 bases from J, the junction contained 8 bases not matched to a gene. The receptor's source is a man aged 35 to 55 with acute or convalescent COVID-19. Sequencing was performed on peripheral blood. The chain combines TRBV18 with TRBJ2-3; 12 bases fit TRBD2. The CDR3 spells CASSPETTSGRGTQYF. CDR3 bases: TGTGCCAGCTCACCAGAAACGACTAGCGGGAGAGGTACGCAGTATTTT.